These T cell receptor beta chains were read from a single sample in a study of T cell repertoires in cytomegalovirus infection. Antigens of these TCRs are unknown. Via MiXCR, TCRdb re-called the reads, giving one row per CDR3 protein. The profile shows 800,000 to 950,000 distinct CDR3 sequences, approximately 29% of them singletons. The sequences come from cultured CD8+ T cells from PBMCs, collected from culture after CMV antigen stimulation. These receptors were collected from a human donor in good health (CMV status not recorded). Some clones in this sample may be carry-over from other donors' samples. CDR3s include the opening cysteine and the closing phenylalanine or tryptophan. The D gene is left open where the match is weak. Clone size is given for some rows only: seen once, a few or many times, or a class if the clone is expanded.

J gene: TRBJ2-3; V gene: TRBV7-9; D gene: TRBD2; clone size: NA; CDR3 protein: CASSLGTSSADTQYF; CDR3 DNA: TGTGCCAGCAGCTTAGGGACTAGCTCGGCAGATACGCAGTATTTT
J gene: TRBJ2-2; V gene: TRBV25-1; D gene: NA; clone size: NA; CDR3 protein: CANSGSGATGELFF; CDR3 DNA: TGTGCCAACAGTGGTTCTGGGGCCACCGGGGAGCTGTTTTTT
J gene: TRBJ2-1; V gene: TRBV28; D gene: TRBD1; clone size: NA; CDR3 protein: CASSLPPTGGNEQFF; CDR3 DNA: TGTGCCAGCAGTCTCCCTCCGACAGGGGGGAATGAGCAGTTCTTC
J gene: TRBJ2-3; V gene: TRBV11-2; D gene: NA; clone size: many; CDR3 protein: CASSFPRVPDTQYF; CDR3 DNA: TGTGCCAGCAGCTTCCCCCGAGTCCCAGATACGCAGTATTTT
J gene: TRBJ1-1; V gene: TRBV6-6; D gene: NA; clone size: NA; CDR3 protein: CASSYRDTGNTEAFF; CDR3 DNA: TGTGCCAGCAGTTACAGGGACACTGGGAACACTGAAGCTTTCTTT
J gene: TRBJ2-5; V gene: TRBV5-6; D gene: NA; clone size: few; CDR3 protein: CASSPLLWPGPLHQETQYF; CDR3 DNA: TGTGCCAGCAGTCCTTTATTGTGGCCCGGGCCCCTCCACCAAGAGACCCAGTACTTC
J gene: TRBJ2-5; V gene: TRBV27; D gene: NA; clone size: few; CDR3 protein: CASSLVPGPKRETQYF; CDR3 DNA: TGTGCCAGCAGTTTAGTTCCGGGGCCAAAGAGGGAGACCCAGTACTTC
J gene: TRBJ1-2; V gene: TRBV29-1; D gene: TRBD1; clone size: NA; CDR3 protein: CSAGRTGGTDYGYTF; CDR3 DNA: TGCAGCGCCGGCCGGACAGGGGGCACGGACTATGGCTACACCTTC
J gene: TRBJ1-6; V gene: TRBV27; D gene: NA; clone size: NA; CDR3 protein: CASSFVTGPNSPLHF; CDR3 DNA: TGTGCCAGCAGTTTCGTGACAGGACCAAATTCACCCCTCCACTTT
J gene: TRBJ1-1; V gene: TRBV7-2; D gene: NA; clone size: few; CDR3 protein: CASSLRASPNTEAFF; CDR3 DNA: TGTGCCAGCAGCTTAAGGGCCAGTCCGAACACTGAAGCTTTCTTT
J gene: TRBJ2-1; V gene: TRBV7-2; D gene: TRBD2; clone size: many; CDR3 protein: CASSLVGGGPYNEQFF; CDR3 DNA: TGTGCCAGCAGCTTAGTTGGCGGGGGACCCTACAATGAGCAGTTCTTC
J gene: TRBJ2-1; V gene: TRBV9; D gene: NA; clone size: NA; CDR3 protein: CASSVGTAIYNEQFF; CDR3 DNA: TGTGCCAGCAGCGTAGGGACAGCGATCTACAATGAGCAGTTCTTC
J gene: TRBJ1-1; V gene: TRBV6-2/TRBV6-3; D gene: NA; clone size: once; CDR3 protein: CATREGRNTEAFF; CDR3 DNA: TGTGCCACCAGGGAGGGGAGGAACACTGAAGCTTTCTTT
J gene: TRBJ2-5; V gene: TRBV7-6; D gene: TRBD2; clone size: many; CDR3 protein: CASSPFWTSGGETQYF; CDR3 DNA: TGTGCCAGCAGCCCTTTCTGGACTAGCGGGGGAGAGACCCAGTACTTC
J gene: TRBJ1-2; V gene: TRBV7-9; D gene: TRBD1; clone size: NA; CDR3 protein: CASSPTGGGQGPYGYTF; CDR3 DNA: TGTGCCAGCAGCCCCACGGGGGGGGGACAGGGACCCTATGGCTACACCTTC
J gene: TRBJ2-1; V gene: TRBV11-3; D gene: NA; clone size: once; CDR3 protein: CASSLPLRKNEQFF; CDR3 DNA: TGTGCCAGCAGCTTACCTCTCCGGAAAAATGAGCAGTTCTTC
J gene: TRBJ1-2; V gene: TRBV4-1; D gene: NA; clone size: few; CDR3 protein: CASSQGGPQVAADYGYTF; CDR3 DNA: TGCGCCAGCAGCCAAGGGGGCCCCCAAGTTGCCGCGGACTATGGCTACACCTTC
J gene: TRBJ1-1; V gene: TRBV7-8; D gene: NA; clone size: NA; CDR3 protein: CASSFLGPGHRNTEAFF; CDR3 DNA: TGTGCCAGCAGCTTTCTGGGGCCGGGACACAGGAACACTGAAGCTTTCTTT
J gene: TRBJ2-7; V gene: TRBV18; D gene: NA; clone size: few; CDR3 protein: CASSPGTLQTYEQYF; CDR3 DNA: TGTGCCAGCTCACCTGGGACATTGCAGACCTACGAGCAGTACTTC
J gene: TRBJ2-2; V gene: TRBV6-5; D gene: TRBD2; clone size: few; CDR3 protein: CASSAASGANTGELFF; CDR3 DNA: TGTGCCAGCTCGGCGGCTAGCGGGGCCAACACCGGGGAGCTGTTTTTT
J gene: TRBJ2-1; V gene: TRBV6-2/TRBV6-3; D gene: TRBD1; clone size: few; CDR3 protein: CASSTSGTGGYNEQFF; CDR3 DNA: TGTGCCAGCAGTACCTCCGGGACAGGGGGCTACAATGAGCAGTTCTTC
J gene: TRBJ2-5; V gene: TRBV6-2/TRBV6-3; D gene: NA; clone size: many; CDR3 protein: CASTLGTTQETQYF; CDR3 DNA: TGTGCCAGCACCCTAGGGACCACCCAAGAGACCCAGTACTTC
J gene: TRBJ1-1; V gene: TRBV5-1; D gene: NA; clone size: NA; CDR3 protein: CASRSGQGTVGTEAFF; CDR3 DNA: TGCGCCAGCAGAAGTGGGCAGGGCACCGTGGGAACTGAAGCTTTCTTT
J gene: TRBJ2-7; V gene: TRBV7-6; D gene: NA; clone size: many; CDR3 protein: CASSLLSGEKAYEQYF; CDR3 DNA: TGTGCCAGCAGCTTACTCTCAGGGGAAAAAGCCTACGAGCAGTACTTC
J gene: TRBJ2-1; V gene: TRBV20-1; D gene: NA; clone size: NA; CDR3 protein: CSASSWENEQFF; CDR3 DNA: TGCAGTGCTAGTAGTTGGGAAAATGAGCAGTTCTTC
J gene: TRBJ2-1; V gene: TRBV29-1; D gene: TRBD2; clone size: NA; CDR3 protein: CSLDTGTSDYNEQFF; CDR3 DNA: TGCAGCTTGGATACCGGGACTAGCGATTACAATGAGCAGTTCTTC
J gene: TRBJ2-7; V gene: TRBV6-5; D gene: NA; clone size: few; CDR3 protein: CASSQPDWGGSYEQYF; CDR3 DNA: TGTGCCAGCAGTCAGCCGGACTGGGGTGGCTCCTACGAGCAGTACTTC
J gene: TRBJ2-5; V gene: TRBV7-4; D gene: NA; clone size: NA; CDR3 protein: CVSSARHGETQYF; CDR3 DNA: TGTGTCAGCAGCGCAAGGCACGGAGAGACCCAGTACTTC
J gene: TRBJ1-2; V gene: TRBV20-1; D gene: TRBD1; clone size: NA; CDR3 protein: CSAYRGGYGYTF; CDR3 DNA: TGCAGTGCTTACAGGGGAGGCTATGGCTACACCTTC
J gene: TRBJ2-1; V gene: TRBV19; D gene: TRBD2; clone size: NA; CDR3 protein: CASSIAGLAGGREQFF; CDR3 DNA: TGTGCCAGTAGTATAGCGGGACTAGCGGGGGGCCGGGAGCAGTTCTTC
J gene: TRBJ1-1; V gene: TRBV7-9; D gene: NA; clone size: few; CDR3 protein: CASSLASTPGGAFF; CDR3 DNA: TGTGCCAGCAGCTTAGCGTCGACGCCCGGTGGTGCTTTCTTT
J gene: TRBJ2-2; V gene: TRBV7-9; D gene: NA; clone size: NA; CDR3 protein: CASSLSDGTGELFF; CDR3 DNA: TGTGCCAGCAGCTTAAGTGACGGTACCGGGGAGCTGTTTTTT
J gene: TRBJ1-2; V gene: TRBV29-1; D gene: NA; clone size: NA; CDR3 protein: CSVPGPGRYGYTF; CDR3 DNA: TGCAGCGTTCCAGGACCCGGGCGGTATGGCTACACCTTC
J gene: TRBJ2-1; V gene: TRBV4-3; D gene: NA; clone size: many; CDR3 protein: CASSPPGLDEQFF; CDR3 DNA: TGCGCCAGCAGCCCCCCCGGACTCGATGAGCAGTTCTTC
J gene: TRBJ1-2; V gene: TRBV28; D gene: NA; clone size: few; CDR3 protein: CASRLNLGYGYTF; CDR3 DNA: TGTGCCAGCAGATTAAACCTGGGCTATGGCTACACCTTC
J gene: TRBJ1-2; V gene: TRBV6-2/TRBV6-3; D gene: NA; clone size: NA; CDR3 protein: CGSSWTSGFYGYTF; CDR3 DNA: TGTGGCAGCAGTTGGACTTCGGGATTCTATGGCTACACCTTC
J gene: TRBJ2-1; V gene: TRBV27; D gene: TRBD2; clone size: NA; CDR3 protein: CASRRSGGGYNEQFF; CDR3 DNA: TGTGCCAGCAGACGTAGCGGGGGGGGCTACAATGAGCAGTTCTTC
J gene: TRBJ2-3; V gene: TRBV25-1; D gene: TRBD2; clone size: NA; CDR3 protein: CASRRAGDTSTDTQYF; CDR3 DNA: TGTGCCAGCAGAAGAGCGGGGGATACTAGCACAGATACGCAGTATTTT
J gene: TRBJ2-3; V gene: TRBV7-4; D gene: NA; clone size: few; CDR3 protein: CASSGGGPDTQYF; CDR3 DNA: TGTGCCAGCAGTGGGGGGGGCCCAGATACGCAGTATTTT
J gene: TRBJ2-3; V gene: TRBV4-3; D gene: NA; clone size: few; CDR3 protein: CASSQDGGSGATQYF; CDR3 DNA: TGCGCCAGCAGCCAAGATGGCGGGTCAGGGGCTACGCAGTATTTT
J gene: TRBJ2-5; V gene: TRBV12-3/TRBV12-4; D gene: NA; clone size: few; CDR3 protein: CASSRDWETQYF; CDR3 DNA: TGTGCCAGCAGCCGAGACTGGGAGACCCAGTACTTC
J gene: TRBJ2-6; V gene: TRBV6-1; D gene: TRBD1; clone size: NA; CDR3 protein: CASTGQGAGANVLTF; CDR3 DNA: TGTGCCAGCACCGGACAGGGGGCTGGGGCCAACGTCCTGACTTTC
J gene: TRBJ1-2; V gene: TRBV12-3/TRBV12-4; D gene: NA; clone size: few; CDR3 protein: CASTLWPRDGYTF; CDR3 DNA: TGTGCCAGCACCCTCTGGCCTCGTGATGGCTACACCTTC
J gene: TRBJ2-2; V gene: TRBV12-3/TRBV12-4; D gene: NA; clone size: many; CDR3 protein: CASSLSSGGELFF; CDR3 DNA: TGTGCCAGCAGTTTATCCTCGGGGGGGGAGCTGTTTTTT
J gene: TRBJ1-1; V gene: TRBV5-1; D gene: TRBD1; clone size: few; CDR3 protein: CASSPGTGGYTNTEAFF; CDR3 DNA: TGCGCCAGCAGCCCGGGGACAGGGGGCTACACTAACACTGAAGCTTTCTTT
J gene: TRBJ2-7; V gene: TRBV7-9; D gene: NA; clone size: NA; CDR3 protein: CASSSSPGQTIAYYEQYF; CDR3 DNA: TGTGCCAGCAGCTCCAGCCCCGGACAGACGATCGCATACTACGAGCAGTACTTC
J gene: TRBJ1-2; V gene: TRBV7-6; D gene: NA; clone size: NA; CDR3 protein: CASNTHSPGPGYTF; CDR3 DNA: TGTGCCAGCAACACCCATTCTCCGGGACCCGGCTACACCTTC
J gene: TRBJ2-3; V gene: TRBV7-6; D gene: TRBD2; clone size: many; CDR3 protein: CASVGTSGEADTQYF; CDR3 DNA: TGTGCCAGCGTCGGGACTAGCGGTGAGGCAGATACGCAGTATTTT
J gene: TRBJ2-7; V gene: TRBV7-9; D gene: NA; clone size: many; CDR3 protein: CASSQVPYEQYF; CDR3 DNA: TGTGCCAGCAGTCAAGTCCCCTACGAGCAGTACTTC
J gene: TRBJ2-2; V gene: TRBV6-8; D gene: TRBD1; clone size: few; CDR3 protein: CASRTGMELFF; CDR3 DNA: TGTGCCAGCAGGACAGGGATGGAGCTGTTTTTT
J gene: TRBJ2-7; V gene: TRBV27; D gene: NA; clone size: NA; CDR3 protein: CASSSVGGWEQYF; CDR3 DNA: TGTGCCAGCAGTTCTGTGGGGGGCTGGGAGCAGTACTTC